This T cell receptor beta chain was retrieved from a study of tumor-infiltrating lymphocytes in oesophageal squamous cell carcinoma. Each CDR3 protein is one row after TCRdb ran MiXCR on the PCR reads. This sample has over 8,500 distinct CDR3 sequences, with roughly half found just once. CDR1 and CDR2 from the germline V gene are SGHVS and FNYEAQ. The CDR3 is 16 residues long. Trimming took 1 base from V and 4 from J; bases not matched to a gene: 8. This sequence originates from a female donor with esophageal squamous cell carcinoma. This sequence joins TRBV7-6 and TRBJ2-7, with TRBD2 matching over 9 bases. The source material was esophageal tumor tissue. Here the CDR3 reads CASSLDPASGVYEQYF. The CDR3 bases are TGTGCCAGCAGCTTAGACCCAGCTAGCGGGGTGTACGAGCAGTACTTC.